The 12 T cell receptor beta chains below come from one sample, sequenced in a study of T cell clonality in common variable immunodeficiency. Some clones are missing from TCRdb's copy, which holds only in-frame ones; the method was immunoSEQ multiplex PCR. The repertoire consists of approximately 57,000 clones, none detected only once. The sequencing sample was made of peripheral blood mononuclear cells. These receptors all come from a person aged 18 to 70 in good health.

This clone was observed a few times. CDR3 bases read: TGTGCCTGGAGTGTCCGGCAAGGACAGCCG. It translates to CAWSVRQGQP. The whole CDR3 is CAWSVRQGQPQYF. The chain recombines TRBV30 with TRBJ2-3, with D tentatively TRBD1 (6 bases). Read sequence stops 3 residues before the CDR3 end, and the germline J gene provides the missing end. Germline V gene sequence: CDR1 GTSNPN, CDR2 SVGIG (reference sequence). The CDR3 length is 13 residues.

This clone was counted at least ten times. Incomplete CDR3 DNA: TGCAGTGCTAGGGGGACTAGCGGGAGGAGAGATGAG. It codes for CSARGTSGRRDE. The whole CDR3 protein is CSARGTSGRRDEQFF. The chain recombines TRBV20-1 with TRBJ2-1; 15 bases are a match to TRBD2. The read ends 3 residues shy of where the CDR3 ends; the end is completed using the germline J gene. CDR1 and CDR2 (germline): DFQATT, SNEGSKA (reference sequence). The V segment lost 3 bases and the J segment 8 bases; nucleotides outside the gene matches: 5. This CDR3 comprises 15 residues.

This clone was detected many times. The read ends 3 residues early relative to the CDR3; the germline J gene fills the gap. The V and J genes are TRBV20-1 and TRBJ1-2; unclear D gene. This CDR3 spans 15 amino acids. The germline gives CDR1 DFQATT, CDR2 SNEGSKA (reference sequence). This chain's CDR3 is CSASGGGRAPGEYTF. CDR3 DNA, as far as it was read: TGCAGTGCTAGCGGCGGCGGGAGGGCCCCCGGGGAG.

This clone was counted at least ten times. The read stops 3 residues short of the end of the CDR3; the missing end is completed from the germline J gene. The chain recombines TRBV4-2 with TRBJ1-5, with a tentative D call TRBD1 (5 bases). Germline CDR1 reads LGHNA; CDR2 reads YNFKEQ. The CDR3 has 14 amino acids. V gave up 0 bases and J gave up 2 bases, with 5 bases separating them. The CDR3 bases that were read are TGTGCCAGCAGCCAAGAAGGGGGCAATCAGCCC. This translates into CASSQEGGNQP. In full, the CDR3 is CASSQEGGNQPQHF.

This clone was counted ten times or more. The CDR3: CASSLDSGGARAFF. The part of the CDR3 DNA that was read is TGCGCCAGCAGCTTGGACAGTGGGGGGGCGAGA. The V gene is TRBV5-1, the J gene TRBJ1-1; D perhaps matches TRBD1 (6 bases). The CDR3 extends 3 residues past the end of the read, so its final part is completed from the germline J gene. CDR1 SGHRS and CDR2 YFSETQ come from the germline V gene. The CDR3 consists of 14 residues.

This clone was seen ten or more times. With the read ending 3 residues before the CDR3 end, the germline J gene is used to fill in that end. The genes are TRBV18 and TRBJ2-2; 11 bases agree with TRBD1. The V and J ends lost 3 bases and 5 bases, in that order; junction bases with no gene match: 8. CDR1 KGHSH and CDR2 LQKENI come from the germline V gene. The CDR3 extends over 17 amino acids. Partial CDR3 DNA: TGTGCCAGCTCACCCATTTCCGGGACAGGGGGAACCGGGGAG. This codes for CASSPISGTGGTGE. The entire CDR3 protein reads CASSPISGTGGTGELFF.

This clone has a count of ten or more. The CDR3 is cut off 3 residues early in the read; its end comes from the germline J gene. The genes are TRBV2 and TRBJ1-5, with D uncertain. Trimming left V 4 bases short and J 1 base short, with 8 bases between. CDR1 is SNHLY, CDR2 FYNNEI, per germline. The CDR3 has 14 amino acids. CDR3 in amino acids: CASSVAPSNQPQHF. The covered CDR3 bases are TGTGCCAGCAGTGTGGCCCCCAGCAATCAGCCC.

The sample holds a few counts of this clone. The CDR3 end is not reached by the read, which stops 3 residues before it; the germline J gene fills it in. The rearrangement joins TRBV7-8 to TRBJ2-3, with 7 bases aligning to TRBD2. The V gene's germline CDR1 is SGHVS and CDR2 FQNEAQ. This CDR3 contains 16 residues. This CDR3 reads CASSPPGGGKDQPQYF. Incomplete CDR3 DNA: TGTGCCAGCAGCCCCCCCGGGGGAGGGAAGGATCAGCCG.

This clone showed up many times. The read ends 3 residues early relative to the CDR3; the germline J gene fills the gap. This sequence joins TRBV19 and TRBJ2-7; no definite D call. Germline V gene sequence: CDR1 LNHDA, CDR2 SQIVND (reference sequence). The CDR3 has 14 amino acids. Trimming removed 6 bases from V and 4 bases from J, with 16 bases in between. The CDR3 loop is CASSLEASLYEQYF. The CDR3 bases that were read are TGTGCCAGTAGCCTAGAGGCGAGCTTATACGAG.

This clone was observed many times. The read finishes 3 residues shy of the CDR3 end, and the germline J gene is used to complete it. This chain uses TRBV20-1 with TRBJ2-7, with D possibly being TRBD1 or TRBD2 (5 bases each). Germline loops: CDR1 DFQATT, CDR2 SNEGSKA (reference sequence). CDR3 size: 14 residues. V was trimmed by 3 bases and J by 3 bases, leaving 15 bases between them. CDR3 DNA, as far as it was read: TGCAGTGCTAGGAGGGTACAGGTGGACTACGAG. It translates to CSARRVQVDYE. The entire CDR3 reads CSARRVQVDYEQYF.

Ten or more counts support this clone. CDR3 in amino acids: CSARVSVSENTGELFF. The sequenced CDR3 bases are TGCAGTGCTAGAGTTTCCGTTAGCGAGAACACCGGGGAG. This chain joins TRBV20-1 and TRBJ2-2, with a possible D match to TRBD2 (5 bases). With the read ending 3 residues before the CDR3 end, the germline J gene is used to fill in that end. Trimming cost V 1 base and J 1 base, with 13 bases left between them. The CDR3 loop spans 16 amino acids. Germline-derived CDR1 and CDR2 are DFQATT and SNEGSKA (reference sequence).

The table lists this clone with many counts. The read ends 3 residues early relative to the CDR3; the germline J gene fills the gap. The gene calls are TRBV7-8 and TRBJ2-2; TRBD1 might be the D (5 bases). The CDR3 is 15 residues long. Germline V CDR1 and CDR2: SGHVS, FQNEAQ. Trimming shortened V by 1 base and J by 0 bases, and 6 bases separated the two germline ends. The chain's CDR3 is CASSLGGANTGELFF. CDR3 DNA (partial): TGTGCCAGCAGCTTAGGGGGCGCGAACACCGGGGAG.